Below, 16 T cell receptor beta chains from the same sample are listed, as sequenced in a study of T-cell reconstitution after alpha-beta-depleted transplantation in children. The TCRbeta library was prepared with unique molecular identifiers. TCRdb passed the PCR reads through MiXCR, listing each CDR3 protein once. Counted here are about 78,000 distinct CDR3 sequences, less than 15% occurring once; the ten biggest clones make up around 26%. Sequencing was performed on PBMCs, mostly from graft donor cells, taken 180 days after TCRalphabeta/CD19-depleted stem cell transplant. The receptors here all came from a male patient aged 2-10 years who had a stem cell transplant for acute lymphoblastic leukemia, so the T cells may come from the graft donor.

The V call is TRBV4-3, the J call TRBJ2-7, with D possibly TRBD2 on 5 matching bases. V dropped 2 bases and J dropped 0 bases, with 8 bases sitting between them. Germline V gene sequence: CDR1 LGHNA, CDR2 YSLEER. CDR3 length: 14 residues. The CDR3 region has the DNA TGCGCCAGCAGCCAAACCAGCGGCTCCTACGAGCAGTACTTC. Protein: CASSQTSGSYEQYF.

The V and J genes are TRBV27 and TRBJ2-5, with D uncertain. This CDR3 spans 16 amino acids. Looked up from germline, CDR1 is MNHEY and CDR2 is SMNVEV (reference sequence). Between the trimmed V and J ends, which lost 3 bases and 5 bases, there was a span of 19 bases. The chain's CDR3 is CASSFSTPTLAETQYF. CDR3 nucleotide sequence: TGTGCCAGCAGTTTCTCAACACCCACGCTTGCGGAGACCCAGTACTTC.

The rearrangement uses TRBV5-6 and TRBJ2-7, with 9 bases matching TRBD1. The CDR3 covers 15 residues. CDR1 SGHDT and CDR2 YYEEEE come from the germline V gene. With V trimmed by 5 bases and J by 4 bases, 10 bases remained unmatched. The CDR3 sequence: CASSYIRTGEYEQYF. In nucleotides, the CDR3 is TGTGCCAGCAGTTACATCCGGACAGGGGAGTACGAGCAGTACTTC.

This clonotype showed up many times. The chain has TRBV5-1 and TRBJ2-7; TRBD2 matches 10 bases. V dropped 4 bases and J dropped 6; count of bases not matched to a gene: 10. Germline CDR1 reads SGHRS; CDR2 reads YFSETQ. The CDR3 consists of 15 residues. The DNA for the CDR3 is TGCGCCAGCAGCCGAACCACCGGGACTAGCGCCGAGCAGTACTTC. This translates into CASSRTTGTSAEQYF.

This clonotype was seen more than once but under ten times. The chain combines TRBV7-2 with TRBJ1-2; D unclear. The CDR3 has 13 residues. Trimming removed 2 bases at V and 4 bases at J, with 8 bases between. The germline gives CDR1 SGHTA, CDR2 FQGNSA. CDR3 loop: CASSLLGSYGYTF. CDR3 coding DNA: TGTGCCAGCAGCTTACTGGGCAGCTATGGCTACACCTTC.

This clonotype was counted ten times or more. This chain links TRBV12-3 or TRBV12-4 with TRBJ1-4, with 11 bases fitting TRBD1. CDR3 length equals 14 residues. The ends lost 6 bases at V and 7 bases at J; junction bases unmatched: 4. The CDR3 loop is CASRSGTGGEKLFF. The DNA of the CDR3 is TGTGCCAGCAGGTCCGGGACAGGGGGTGAAAAACTGTTTTTT.

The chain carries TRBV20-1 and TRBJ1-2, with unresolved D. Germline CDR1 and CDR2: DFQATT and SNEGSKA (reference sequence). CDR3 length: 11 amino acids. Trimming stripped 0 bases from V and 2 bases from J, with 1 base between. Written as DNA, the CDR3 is TGCAGTGCTAGAGAGAACTATGGCTACACCTTC. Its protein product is CSARENYGYTF.

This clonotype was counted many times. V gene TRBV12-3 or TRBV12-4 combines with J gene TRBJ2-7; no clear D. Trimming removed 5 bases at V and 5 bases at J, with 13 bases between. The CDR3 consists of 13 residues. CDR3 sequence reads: CASSSTWSHEQYF. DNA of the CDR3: TGTGCCAGCAGTAGTACTTGGTCCCACGAGCAGTACTTC.

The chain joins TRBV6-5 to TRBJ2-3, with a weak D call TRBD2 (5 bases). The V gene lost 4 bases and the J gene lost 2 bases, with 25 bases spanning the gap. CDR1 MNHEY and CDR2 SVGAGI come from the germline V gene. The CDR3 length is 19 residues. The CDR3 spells CASSFPPPSASRHTDTQYF. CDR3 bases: TGTGCCAGCAGTTTTCCCCCCCCCTCGGCTAGCAGACACACAGATACGCAGTATTTT.

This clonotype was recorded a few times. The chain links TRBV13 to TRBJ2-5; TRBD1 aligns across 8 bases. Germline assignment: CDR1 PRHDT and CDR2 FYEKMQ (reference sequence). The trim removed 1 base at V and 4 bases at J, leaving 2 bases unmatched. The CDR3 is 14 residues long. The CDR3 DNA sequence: TGTGCCAGCAGCTTAGTAGGGACAGGAGAGACCCAGTACTTC. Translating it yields CASSLVGTGETQYF.

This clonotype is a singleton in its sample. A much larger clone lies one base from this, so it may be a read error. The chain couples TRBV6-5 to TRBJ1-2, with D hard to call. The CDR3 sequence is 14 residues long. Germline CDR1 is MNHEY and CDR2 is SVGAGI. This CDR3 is CASIYSNGYYGYTF. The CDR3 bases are TGTGCCAGCATTTACTCGAACGGATACTATGGCTACACCTTC.

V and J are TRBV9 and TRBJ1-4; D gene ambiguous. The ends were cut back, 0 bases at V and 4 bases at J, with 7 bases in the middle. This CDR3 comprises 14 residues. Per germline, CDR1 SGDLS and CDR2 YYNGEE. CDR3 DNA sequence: TGTGCCAGCAGCGTAGAATGGGGTAATGAAAAACTGTTTTTT. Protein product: CASSVEWGNEKLFF.

The CDR3 nucleotides are TGTGCCAGCAGCTTAAAGAAGGGGGGCCCCTACGAGCAGTACTTC. Its translation: CASSLKKGGPYEQYF. The genes are TRBV7-3 and TRBJ2-7, with D perhaps being TRBD1 or TRBD2 (6 bases each). The V end lost 1 base, the J end lost 2 bases, and 12 bases lay between the germline ends. The CDR3 length is 15 residues. Germline loops: CDR1 SGHTA, CDR2 FQGTGA.

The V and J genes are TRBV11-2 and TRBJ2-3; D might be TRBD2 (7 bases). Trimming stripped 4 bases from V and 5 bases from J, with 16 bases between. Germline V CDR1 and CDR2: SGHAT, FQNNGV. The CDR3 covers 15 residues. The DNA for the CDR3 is TGTGCCAGCAGCTGGTCCGCGGGGGCGGGAGATACGCAGTATTTT. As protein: CASSWSAGAGDTQYF.

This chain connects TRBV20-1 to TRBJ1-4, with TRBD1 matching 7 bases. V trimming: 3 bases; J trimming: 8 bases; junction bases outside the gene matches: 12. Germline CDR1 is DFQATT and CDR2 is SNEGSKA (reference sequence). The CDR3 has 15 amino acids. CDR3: CSASKTGPGGEKLFF. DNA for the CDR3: TGCAGTGCTAGTAAGACAGGGCCCGGCGGAGAAAAACTGTTTTTT.

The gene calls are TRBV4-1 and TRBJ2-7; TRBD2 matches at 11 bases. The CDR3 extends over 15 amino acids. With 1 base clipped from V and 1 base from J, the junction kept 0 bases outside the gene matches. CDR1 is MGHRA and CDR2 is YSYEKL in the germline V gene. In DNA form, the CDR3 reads TGCGCCAGCAGCCAAGGACTAGCGGGGTCCTACGAGCAGTACTTC. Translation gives CASSQGLAGSYEQYF.